The rows below give T cell receptor beta chains drawn from one sample of a study of cytomegalovirus exposure and HLA in healthy donors. Repertoires were generated with immunoSEQ multiplex PCR, while TCRdb's copy carries only in-frame clones and drops some. The data contain around 70,000 clones, more than 70% of them singletons. The sample was PBMCs. The receptors were sampled from a woman aged 40 to 49 in good health and CMV-seropositive. The CDR3 runs from the conserved cysteine through the conserved F or W. A D gene is named only where the DNA matches it firmly. Expanded clones are given a class, and other clones once, few, many or no size at all.

j_call: TRBJ2-3
v_call: TRBV7-8
clone_size: few
d_call: -
cdr3_nt: TGTGCCAGCAGCTTAACGGGAGATACGCAGTATTTT
cdr3_aa: CASSLTGDTQYF

j_call: TRBJ2-3
v_call: TRBV4-1
clone_size: -
d_call: TRBD2
cdr3_nt: TGCGCCAGCAGCCAAGCATCGGGTAGCGGGGGGGCCCGGGATACGCAGTATTTT
cdr3_aa: CASSQASGSGGARDTQYF

j_call: TRBJ2-2
v_call: TRBV6-5
clone_size: -
d_call: -
cdr3_nt: TGTGCCAGCCGCCGAAAGGGGGACACCGGGGAGCTGTTTTTT
cdr3_aa: CASRRKGDTGELFF

j_call: TRBJ1-3
v_call: TRBV10-3
clone_size: -
d_call: TRBD1
cdr3_nt: TGTGCCATCACCGGGGACAGTCCGAGCTCTGGAAACACCATATATTTT
cdr3_aa: CAITGDSPSSGNTIYF

j_call: TRBJ2-5
v_call: TRBV7-2
clone_size: -
d_call: TRBD1
cdr3_nt: TGTGCCAGCAGCTCCGCGACAGGGGGCGGGGAGACCCAGTACTTC
cdr3_aa: CASSSATGGGETQYF

j_call: TRBJ2-3
v_call: TRBV2
clone_size: -
d_call: TRBD2
cdr3_nt: TGTGCCAGCAGTGAAAACCTAGCGGGGGGGCTGGATACGCAGTATTTT
cdr3_aa: CASSENLAGGLDTQYF

j_call: TRBJ2-7
v_call: TRBV5-1
clone_size: once
d_call: TRBD2
cdr3_nt: TGCGCCAGCAGCTTACGGGAGACGGGCGGGAGGCGGTACGAGCAGTACTTC
cdr3_aa: CASSLRETGGRRYEQYF

j_call: TRBJ2-3
v_call: TRBV18
clone_size: -
d_call: TRBD2
cdr3_nt: TGTGCCAGCTCACCCTGGACTAGCGGGGGAGATACGCAGTATTTT
cdr3_aa: CASSPWTSGGDTQYF

j_call: TRBJ2-1
v_call: TRBV4-2
clone_size: -
d_call: -
cdr3_nt: TGTGCCAGCAGCCACATCGGGACTCTCAATGAGCAGTTCTTC
cdr3_aa: CASSHIGTLNEQFF

j_call: TRBJ2-3
v_call: TRBV2
clone_size: -
d_call: -
cdr3_nt: TGTGCCAGCAGGATAGGACTCTCTAGCACAGATACGCAGTATTTT
cdr3_aa: CASRIGLSSTDTQYF